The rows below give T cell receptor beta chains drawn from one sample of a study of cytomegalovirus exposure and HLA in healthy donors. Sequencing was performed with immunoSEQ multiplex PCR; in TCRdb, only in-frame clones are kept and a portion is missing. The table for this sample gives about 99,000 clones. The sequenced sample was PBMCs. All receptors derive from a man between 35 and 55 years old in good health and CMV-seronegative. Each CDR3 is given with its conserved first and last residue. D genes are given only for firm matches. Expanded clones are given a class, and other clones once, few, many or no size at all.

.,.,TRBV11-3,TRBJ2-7,TGTGCCAGCAGCCCCGCGGCAGGGTCCCACGAGCAGTACTTC,CASSPAAGSHEQYF
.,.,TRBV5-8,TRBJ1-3,TGTGCCAGCAGCTTGAGTGAGAGTTCTTCCTCTGGAAACACCATATATTTT,CASSLSESSSSGNTIYF
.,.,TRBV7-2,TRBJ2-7,TGTGCCAGCAGCTTAGCTCTCGCGGGGCTGACCTACGAGCAGTACTTC,CASSLALAGLTYEQYF
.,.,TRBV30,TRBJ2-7,TGTGCCTGGAGTGTACTCTCTGGTGGCGAGCAGTACTTC,CAWSVLSGGEQYF
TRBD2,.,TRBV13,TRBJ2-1,TGTGCCAGCAGTACTAGCGGGAGGGCGTCACACAATGAGCAGTTCTTC,CASSTSGRASHNEQFF
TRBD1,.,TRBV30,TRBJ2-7,TGTGCCTGGAGTGCACAGGGGAACCGCGAGCAGTACTTC,CAWSAQGNREQYF
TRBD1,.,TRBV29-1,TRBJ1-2,TGCAGCGCCACAAGGACAGGGACGGGAGGCTACACCTTC,CSATRTGTGGYTF
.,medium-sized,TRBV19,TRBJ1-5,TGTGCCACCCAATTGGGAGGAAATCAGCCCCAGCATTTT,CATQLGGNQPQHF
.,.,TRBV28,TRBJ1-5,TGTGCCAGCAGTTTATCCGGTAGCAATCAGCCCCAGCATTTT,CASSLSGSNQPQHF
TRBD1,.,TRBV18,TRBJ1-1,TGTGCCAGCTCACCCTTGGACAGGGGTCGCATGAACACTGAAGCTTTCTTT,CASSPLDRGRMNTEAFF
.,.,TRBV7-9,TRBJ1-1,TGTGCCAGCAGCCCACCGGTCCGCCCGAACACTGAAGCTTTCTTT,CASSPPVRPNTEAFF
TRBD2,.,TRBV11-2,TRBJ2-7,TGTGCCAGCAGCGATCGACTAGCGGGAGGACGGGACGAGCAGTACTTC,CASSDRLAGGRDEQYF
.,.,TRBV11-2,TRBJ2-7,TGTGCCAGCAGCACCCGGGACTTTAACTACGAGCAGTACTTC,CASSTRDFNYEQYF
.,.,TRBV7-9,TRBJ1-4,TGTGCCAGCAGCTCACCCCCAGGTCTTACTAATGAAAAACTGTTTTTT,CASSSPPGLTNEKLFF
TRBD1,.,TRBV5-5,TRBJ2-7,TGTGCCAGCAGCCTGACCGGGACAGGGAACTACGAGCAGTACTTC,CASSLTGTGNYEQYF
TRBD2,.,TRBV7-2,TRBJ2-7,TGTGCCAGCAGCGTAGGACTAGCGTTAAACGAGCAGTACTTC,CASSVGLALNEQYF
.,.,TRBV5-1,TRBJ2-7,TGCGCCAGCAGCTTGGATCTTTACGAGCAGTACTTC,CASSLDLYEQYF